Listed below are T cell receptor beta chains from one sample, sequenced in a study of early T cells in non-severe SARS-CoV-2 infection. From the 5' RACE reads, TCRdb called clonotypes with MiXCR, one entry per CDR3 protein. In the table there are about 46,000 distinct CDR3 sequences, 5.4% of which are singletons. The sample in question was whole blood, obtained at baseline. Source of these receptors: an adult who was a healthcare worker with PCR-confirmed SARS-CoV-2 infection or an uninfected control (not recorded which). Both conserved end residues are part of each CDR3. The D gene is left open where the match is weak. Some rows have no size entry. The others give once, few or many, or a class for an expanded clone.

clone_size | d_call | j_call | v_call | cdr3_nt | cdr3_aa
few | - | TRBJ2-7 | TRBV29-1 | TGCAGCGTTGAGGGACGCGGGTCCTCCTACGAGCAGTACTTC | CSVEGRGSSYEQYF
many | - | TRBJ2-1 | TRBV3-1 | TGTGCCAGCAGCCCGTTCCGTTTCGATGAGCAGTTCTTC | CASSPFRFDEQFF
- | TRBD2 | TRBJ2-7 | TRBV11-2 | TGTGCCAGCAGCTTGACTAGCGGGTACTACGAGCAGTACTTC | CASSLTSGYYEQYF
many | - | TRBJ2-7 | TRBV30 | TGTGCCTGTAGTAGCTCCTACGAGCAGTACTTC | CACSSSYEQYF
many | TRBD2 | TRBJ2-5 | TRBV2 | TGTGCCAGCTGTATTATAGCGGGGGAGACCCAGTACTTC | CASCIIAGETQYF
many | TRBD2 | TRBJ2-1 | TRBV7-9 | TGTGCCAGCAGTCCCAGACTAGCGGTTAGCAACGAGCAGTTCTTC | CASSPRLAVSNEQFF
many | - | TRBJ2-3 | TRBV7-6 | TGTGCCAGCAGCCCTGGGGACACATACACAGATACGCAGTATTTT | CASSPGDTYTDTQYF
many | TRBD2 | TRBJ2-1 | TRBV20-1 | TGCAGTGCAAGGCAGCGGGAGGACTTCTACAATGAGCAGTTCTTC | CSARQREDFYNEQFF
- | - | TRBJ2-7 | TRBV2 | TGTGCCAGCAGGCGCGATAACTACGAGCAGTACTTC | CASRRDNYEQYF
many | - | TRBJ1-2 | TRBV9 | TGTGCCAGCGCCCCTGGCGAGGTTACATATGGCTACACCTTC | CASAPGEVTYGYTF
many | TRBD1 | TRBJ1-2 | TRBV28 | TGTGCCAGCAGTTTGAAGGGACAGATCTACACCTTC | CASSLKGQIYTF